This TCR beta chain was sequenced during a study of cytomegalovirus exposure and HLA in healthy donors. Overall study results and limits: In a later analysis, specific HLA alleles were associated with 15,000 to 20,000 TCR beta sequences at a 0.05 false discovery rate. Earlier analysis looked at TCR beta V segments, and most were productive about 90% or about 30% of the time.

The CDR3 has 13 residues. V lost 0 bases and J lost 9, with 12 bases in between. The germline V gene has CDR1 GTSNPN and CDR2 SVGIG (reference sequence). Although they were nominally healthy when sampled, donors likely had unrecorded immune exposures. 60 Vbeta and 13 Jbeta primers were used in PCR. Clones were sequenced by immunoSEQ multiplex PCR, and TCRdb holds only the in-frame ones, with some missing. The profile covers more than 150,000 clones, with more than 75% appearing a single time and 1.5% taken by the ten largest. Of note for this clone: Its antigen is still unknown.

The rearrangement joins TRBV30 to TRBJ2-1; D unresolved. The sequencing input was PBMCs. This receptor was obtained from a man between 40 and 49 years old in good health and CMV-seronegative. CDR3 amino acids: CAWSVLGLGEQFF. DNA of the CDR3: TGTGCCTGGAGTGTATTGGGCTTGGGTGAGCAGTTCTTC.